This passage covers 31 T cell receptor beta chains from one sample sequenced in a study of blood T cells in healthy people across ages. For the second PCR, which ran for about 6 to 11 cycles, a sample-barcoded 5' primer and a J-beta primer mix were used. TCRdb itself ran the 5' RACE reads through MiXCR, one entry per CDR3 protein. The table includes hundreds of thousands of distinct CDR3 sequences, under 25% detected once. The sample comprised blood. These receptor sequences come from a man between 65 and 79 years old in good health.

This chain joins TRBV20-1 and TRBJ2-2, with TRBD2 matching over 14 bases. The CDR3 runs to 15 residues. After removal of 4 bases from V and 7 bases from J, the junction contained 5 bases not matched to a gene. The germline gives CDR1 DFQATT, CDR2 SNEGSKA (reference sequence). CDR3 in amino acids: CSAIPGTSGSGELFF. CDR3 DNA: TGCAGTGCTATCCCCGGGACTAGCGGGAGCGGGGAGCTGTTTTTT.

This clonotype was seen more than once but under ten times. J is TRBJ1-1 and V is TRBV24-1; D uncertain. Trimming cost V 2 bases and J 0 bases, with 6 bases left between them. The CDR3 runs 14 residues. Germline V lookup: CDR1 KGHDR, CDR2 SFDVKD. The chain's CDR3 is CATSDCCMNTEAFF. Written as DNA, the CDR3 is TGTGCCACCAGTGATTGCTGCATGAACACTGAAGCTTTCTTT.

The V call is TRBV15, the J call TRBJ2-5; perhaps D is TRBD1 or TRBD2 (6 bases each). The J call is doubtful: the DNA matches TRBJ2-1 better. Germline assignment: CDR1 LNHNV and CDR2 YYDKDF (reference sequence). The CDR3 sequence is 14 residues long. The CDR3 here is CATSRDRGRNEQFF. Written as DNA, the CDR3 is TGTGCCACCAGCAGAGATCGGGGGCGCAATGAGCAGTTCTTC.

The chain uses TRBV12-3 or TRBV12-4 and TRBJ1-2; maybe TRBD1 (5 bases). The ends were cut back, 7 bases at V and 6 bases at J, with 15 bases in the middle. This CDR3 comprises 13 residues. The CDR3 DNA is TGTGCCAGCACCCTATCAGGGTCTCATGGCTACACCTTC. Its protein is CASTLSGSHGYTF.

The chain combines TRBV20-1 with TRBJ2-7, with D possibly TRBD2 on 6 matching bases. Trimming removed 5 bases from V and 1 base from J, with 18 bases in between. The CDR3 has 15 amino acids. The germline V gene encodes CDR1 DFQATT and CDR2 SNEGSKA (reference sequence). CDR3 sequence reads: CSAPSPRGTSYEQYF. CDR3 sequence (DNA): TGCAGTGCTCCCTCTCCACGGGGGACTTCCTACGAGCAGTACTTC.

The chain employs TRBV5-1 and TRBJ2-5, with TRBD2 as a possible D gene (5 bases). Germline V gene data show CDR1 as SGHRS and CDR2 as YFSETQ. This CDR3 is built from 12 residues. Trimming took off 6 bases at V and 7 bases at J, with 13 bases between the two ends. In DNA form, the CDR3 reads TGCGCCAGCATTAGCGACATAGGGACCCAGTACTTC. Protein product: CASISDIGTQYF.

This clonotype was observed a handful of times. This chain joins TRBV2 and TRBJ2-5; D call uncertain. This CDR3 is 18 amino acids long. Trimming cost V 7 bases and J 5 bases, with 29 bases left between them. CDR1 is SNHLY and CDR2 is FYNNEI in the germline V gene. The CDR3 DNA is TGTGCCAGCAAGTTCGACGCCCCGGCTTCACAATTGGGGGAGACCCAGTACTTC. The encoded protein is CASKFDAPASQLGETQYF.

CDR3 sequence: CATSRGGAGRSGRAADEQFF. The CDR3, as DNA: TGTGCCACCAGCAGAGGAGGCGCAGGTCGTAGCGGGAGGGCCGCGGATGAGCAGTTCTTC. The J gene is TRBJ2-5, the V gene TRBV15; the match to TRBD2 covers 11 bases. The J call is doubtful: the DNA matches TRBJ2-1 better. Germline V gene data show CDR1 as LNHNV and CDR2 as YYDKDF (reference sequence). The CDR3 consists of 20 residues.

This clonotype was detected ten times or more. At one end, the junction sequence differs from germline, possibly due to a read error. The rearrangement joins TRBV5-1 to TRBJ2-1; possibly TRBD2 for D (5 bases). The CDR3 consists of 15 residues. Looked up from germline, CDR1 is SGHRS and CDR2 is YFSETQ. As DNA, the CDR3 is TGTGCCAGCAGTTCCACCGGTGGGAGTTACAATGAGCAGTTCTTC. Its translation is CASSSTGGSYNEQFF.

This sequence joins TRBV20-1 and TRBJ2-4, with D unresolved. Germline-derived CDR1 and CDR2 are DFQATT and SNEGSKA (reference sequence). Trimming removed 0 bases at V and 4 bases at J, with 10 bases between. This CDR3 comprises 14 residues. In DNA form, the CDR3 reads TGCAGTGCTAGAGATTGGACCGGGAAAAACATTCAGTACTTC. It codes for CSARDWTGKNIQYF.

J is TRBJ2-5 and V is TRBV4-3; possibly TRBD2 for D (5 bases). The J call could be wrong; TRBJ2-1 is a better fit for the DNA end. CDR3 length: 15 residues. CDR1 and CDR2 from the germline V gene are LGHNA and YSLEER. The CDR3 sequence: CASSLLVGDGDEQFF. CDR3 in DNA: TGCGCCAGCAGTCTCCTTGTGGGAGATGGCGATGAGCAGTTCTTC.

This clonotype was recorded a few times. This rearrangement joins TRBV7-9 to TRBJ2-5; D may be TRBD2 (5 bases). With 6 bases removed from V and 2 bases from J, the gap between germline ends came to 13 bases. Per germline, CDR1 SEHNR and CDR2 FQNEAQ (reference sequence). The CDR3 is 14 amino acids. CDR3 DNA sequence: TGTGCCAGCAGACCCAGCGGCAATCAAGAGACCCAGTACTTC. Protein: CASRPSGNQETQYF.

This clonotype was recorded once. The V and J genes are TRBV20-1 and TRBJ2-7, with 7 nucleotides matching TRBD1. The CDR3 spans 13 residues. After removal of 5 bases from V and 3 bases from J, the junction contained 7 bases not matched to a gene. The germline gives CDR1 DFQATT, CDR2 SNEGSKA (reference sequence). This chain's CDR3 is CSAPGTDSYEQYF. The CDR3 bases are TGCAGTGCTCCCGGGACAGATAGCTACGAGCAGTACTTC.

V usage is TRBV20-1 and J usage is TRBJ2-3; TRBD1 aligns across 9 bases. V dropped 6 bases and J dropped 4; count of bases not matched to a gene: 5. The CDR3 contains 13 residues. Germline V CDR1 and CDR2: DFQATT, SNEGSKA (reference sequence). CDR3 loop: CSAHRTGADTQYF. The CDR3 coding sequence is TGCAGTGCCCACAGGACAGGGGCAGATACGCAGTATTTT.

The CDR3 here is CASSLGQGRYGYTF. The CDR3 coding sequence is TGTGCCAGCAGTTTGGGGCAGGGGCGTTATGGCTACACCTTC. V is TRBV12-3 or TRBV12-4 and J is TRBJ1-2, with a weak D call TRBD1 (6 bases). There are 14 residues in the CDR3. V shed 3 bases and J shed 5 bases, with 13 bases lying between them.

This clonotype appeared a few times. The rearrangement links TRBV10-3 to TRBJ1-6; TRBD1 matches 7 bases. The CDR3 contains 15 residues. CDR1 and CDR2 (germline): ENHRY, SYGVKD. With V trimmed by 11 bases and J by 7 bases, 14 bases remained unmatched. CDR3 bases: TGTGCCTCCACCCAGGGACAGTCTGACAATTCACCCCTCCACTTT. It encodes CASTQGQSDNSPLHF.

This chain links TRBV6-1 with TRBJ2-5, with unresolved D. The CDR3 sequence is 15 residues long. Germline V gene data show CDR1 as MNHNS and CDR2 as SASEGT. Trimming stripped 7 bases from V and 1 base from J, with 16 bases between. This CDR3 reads CASTDRRQLQETQYF. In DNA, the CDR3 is TGTGCCAGCACTGATCGGAGACAACTCCAAGAGACCCAGTACTTC.

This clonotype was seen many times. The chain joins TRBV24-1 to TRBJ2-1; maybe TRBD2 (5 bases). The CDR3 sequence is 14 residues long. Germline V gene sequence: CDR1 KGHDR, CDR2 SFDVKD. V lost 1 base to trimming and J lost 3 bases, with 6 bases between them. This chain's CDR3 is CATSDLSGYNEQFF. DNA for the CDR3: TGTGCCACCAGTGATTTAAGCGGCTACAATGAGCAGTTCTTC.

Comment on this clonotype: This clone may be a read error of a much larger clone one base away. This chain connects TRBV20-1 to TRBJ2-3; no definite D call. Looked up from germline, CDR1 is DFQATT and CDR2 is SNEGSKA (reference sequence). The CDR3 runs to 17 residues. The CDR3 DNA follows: TGCAGTGCTAGCCGGGCCCCGCTAGGCGTTGGCACAGATGCGCAGTATTTT. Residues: CSASRAPLGVGTDAQYF.

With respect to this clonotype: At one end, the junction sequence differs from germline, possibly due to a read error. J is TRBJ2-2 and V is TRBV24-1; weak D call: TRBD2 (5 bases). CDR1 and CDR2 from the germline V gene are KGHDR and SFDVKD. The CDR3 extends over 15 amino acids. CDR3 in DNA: TGTGCCACCAGTGATGAAGGGTTCAGGACCGGGAAGCTGTTTTTT. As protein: CATSDEGFRTGKLFF.

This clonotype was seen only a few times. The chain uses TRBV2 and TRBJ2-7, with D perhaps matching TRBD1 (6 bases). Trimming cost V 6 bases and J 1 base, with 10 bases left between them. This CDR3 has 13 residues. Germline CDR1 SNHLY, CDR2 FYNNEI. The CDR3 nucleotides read TGTGCCAGCAGCGGGGACACTTCCTACGAGCAGTACTTC. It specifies CASSGDTSYEQYF.

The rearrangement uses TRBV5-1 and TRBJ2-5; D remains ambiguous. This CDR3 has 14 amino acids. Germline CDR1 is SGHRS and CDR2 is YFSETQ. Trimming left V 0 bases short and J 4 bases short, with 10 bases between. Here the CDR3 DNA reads TGCGCCAGCAGCTTGGGAGTCAAGGGAGAGACCCAGTACTTC. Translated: CASSLGVKGETQYF.

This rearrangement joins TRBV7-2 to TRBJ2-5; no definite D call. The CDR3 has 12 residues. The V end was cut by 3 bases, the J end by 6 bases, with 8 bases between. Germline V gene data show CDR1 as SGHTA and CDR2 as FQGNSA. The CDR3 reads CASSLNEQTQYF. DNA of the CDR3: TGTGCCAGCAGCTTGAATGAACAGACCCAGTACTTC.

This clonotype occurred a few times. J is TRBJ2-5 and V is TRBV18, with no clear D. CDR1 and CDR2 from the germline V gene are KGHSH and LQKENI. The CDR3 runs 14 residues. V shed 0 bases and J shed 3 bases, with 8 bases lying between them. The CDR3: CASSPPASKETQYF. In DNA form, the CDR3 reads TGTGCCAGCTCACCACCGGCCAGTAAAGAGACCCAGTACTTC.

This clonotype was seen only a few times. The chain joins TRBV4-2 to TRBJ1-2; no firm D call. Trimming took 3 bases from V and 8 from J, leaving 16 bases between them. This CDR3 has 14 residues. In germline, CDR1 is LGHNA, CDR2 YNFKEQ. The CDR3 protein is CASSQEGSQTGYTF. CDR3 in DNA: TGTGCCAGCAGCCAGGAGGGATCTCAAACAGGCTACACCTTC.

CDR3 loop: CASSFKTGSGQYGYTF. The CDR3 region has the DNA TGTGCCAGCAGCTTTAAGACAGGCTCCGGGCAATATGGCTACACCTTC. The chain links TRBV7-2 to TRBJ1-2; the D gene is possibly TRBD1 (6 bases). Between the trimmed V and J ends, which lost 3 bases and 5 bases, there was a span of 19 bases. Germline-derived CDR1 and CDR2 are SGHTA and FQGNSA. This CDR3 is built from 16 residues.

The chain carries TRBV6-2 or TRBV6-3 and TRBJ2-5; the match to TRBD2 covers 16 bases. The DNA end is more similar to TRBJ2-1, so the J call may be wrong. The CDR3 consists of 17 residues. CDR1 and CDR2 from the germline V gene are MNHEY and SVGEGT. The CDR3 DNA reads TGTGCCAGCAGCCTTACCGGGACTAGCGGGAGGGCAAATGAGCAGTTCTTC. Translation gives CASSLTGTSGRANEQFF.

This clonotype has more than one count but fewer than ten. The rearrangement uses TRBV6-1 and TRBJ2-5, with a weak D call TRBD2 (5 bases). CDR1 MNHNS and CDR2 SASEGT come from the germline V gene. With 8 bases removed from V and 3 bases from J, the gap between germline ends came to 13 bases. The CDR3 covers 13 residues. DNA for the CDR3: TGTGCCAGCTGTCCATCCGGGAAAGAGACCCAGTACTTC. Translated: CASCPSGKETQYF.

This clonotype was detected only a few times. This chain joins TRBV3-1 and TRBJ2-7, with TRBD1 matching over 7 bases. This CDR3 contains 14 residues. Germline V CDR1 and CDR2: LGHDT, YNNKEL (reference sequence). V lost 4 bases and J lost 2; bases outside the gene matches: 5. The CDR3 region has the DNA TGTGCCAGCAGCCCGCACAGGGGTACCTACGAGCAGTACTTC. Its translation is CASSPHRGTYEQYF.

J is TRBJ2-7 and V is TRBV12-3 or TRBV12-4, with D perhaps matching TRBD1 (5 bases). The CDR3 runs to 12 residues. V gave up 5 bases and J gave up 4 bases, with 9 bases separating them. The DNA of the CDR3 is TGTGCCAGCAGTCATCAGGGTTACGAGCAGTACTTC. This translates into CASSHQGYEQYF.

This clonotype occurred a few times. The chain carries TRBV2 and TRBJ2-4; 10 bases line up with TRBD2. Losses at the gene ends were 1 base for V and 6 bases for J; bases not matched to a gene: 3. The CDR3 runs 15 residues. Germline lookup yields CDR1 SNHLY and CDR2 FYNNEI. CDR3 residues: CASSEGLAGANIQYF. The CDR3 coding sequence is TGTGCCAGCAGTGAAGGGCTAGCGGGAGCAAACATTCAGTACTTC.